The rows below give T cell receptor beta chains drawn from one sample of a study of CD8 T cells in Susac syndrome. TCRdb independently ran MiXCR on the immunoSEQ multiplex PCR reads; one entry per CDR3 protein. The repertoire holds 150,000 to 180,000 distinct CDR3 sequences, with around 95% as singletons. The source material was CD8+ T cells from PBMCs. The receptors were gathered from a human donor with multiple sclerosis. The CDR3 runs from the conserved cysteine through the conserved F or W. Fields, in order: clone size, V gene, J gene, D gene, CDR3 DNA, CDR3 protein. D genes are given only for firm matches. Expanded clones are given a class, and other clones once, few, many or no size at all.

NA	TRBV4-1	TRBJ2-7	TRBD1	TGCGCCAGCAGCCAAGATGGGACAGGGTTCTACGAGCAGTACTTC	CASSQDGTGFYEQYF
NA	TRBV29-1	TRBJ1-1	NA	TGCAGCGTTGTTGGCTGGGCCGGATGGGCTTTCTTT	CSVVGWAGWAFF
NA	TRBV10-3	TRBJ2-2	TRBD1	TGTGCCATCAGTACAGGGGACAAAGCCGGGGAGCTGTTTTTT	CAISTGDKAGELFF
once	TRBV20-1	TRBJ1-2	NA	TGCAGTGCTAGAGTCTCGGGGGCGCTTGGCTACACCTTC	CSARVSGALGYTF
NA	TRBV30	TRBJ1-1	NA	TGTGCCGGTAATAAGAACACTGAAGCTTTCTTT	CAGNKNTEAFF
NA	TRBV30	TRBJ2-1	NA	TGTGCCTGGACCACCACAGGCGGAGTCTACAATGAGCAGTTCTTC	CAWTTTGGVYNEQFF
NA	TRBV20-1	TRBJ2-7	TRBD2	TGCAGTGCTAGGGGACTAGCGGCCTACGAGCAGTACTTC	CSARGLAAYEQYF
NA	TRBV3-1	TRBJ2-1	NA	TGTGCCAGCAGCCAAGGTGGCACCTCCTCGGTGTACAATGAGCAGTTCTTC	CASSQGGTSSVYNEQFF
NA	TRBV3-1	TRBJ2-3	NA	TGTGCCAGCAGACCGAACAGAGCCATTAGCACAGATACGCAGTATTTT	CASRPNRAISTDTQYF
NA	TRBV7-9	TRBJ1-1	NA	TGTGCCAGCAGCCCAATGGGAGGGTATGAAGAAGCTTTCTTT	CASSPMGGYEEAFF